The 2 T cell receptor beta chains listed next were all sequenced from one sample in a study of PD-1 blockade in mismatch repair-deficient tumors. Generated by immunoSEQ multiplex PCR, the TCRdb table keeps only in-frame clones and is missing some. The table includes under 150,000 clones, around 86% detected once. Sequencing used peripheral blood, obtained 44 weeks after starting pembrolizumab. All receptors derive from an adult with mismatch repair-deficient cancer.

Regarding this clone: At one boundary the junction diverges from the germline segment, which might be a read error. This rearrangement joins TRBV7-7 to TRBJ2-5; D may be TRBD2 (6 bases). CDR1 SSHAT and CDR2 FNYEAQ come from the germline V gene (reference sequence). The CDR3 extends over 15 amino acids. The DNA of the CDR3 is TGTGCTAGCAGCTTAGGGACTGGGGTGTCAGAGACCCAGTACTTC. Translating it yields CASSLGTGVSETQYF. Full variable domain (rest looked up from reference TRBV7-7 and TRBJ2-5): GAGVSQSPRYKVTKRGQDVTLRCDPISSHATLYWYQQALGQGPEFLTYFNYEAQPDKSGLPSDRFSAERPEGSISTLTIQRTEQRDSAMYRCASSLGTGVSETQYFGPGTRLLVL.

V usage is TRBV4-2 and J usage is TRBJ2-1, with 14 bases aligning to TRBD2. The V gene's germline CDR1 is LGHNA and CDR2 YNFKEQ. The ends lost 1 base at V and 0 bases at J; junction bases unmatched: 8. This CDR3 spans 20 amino acids. CDR3 residues: CASSQVGLAGGRSSYNEQFF. The CDR3 DNA is TGTGCCAGCAGCCAAGTCGGACTAGCGGGAGGTCGGAGCTCCTACAATGAGCAGTTCTTC.